Given below is one T cell receptor (beta chain) in context. This receptor's antigen is unknown. Base qualities are missing; no much larger clone stands one base away. Collaborating institutions collected whole blood in K2EDTA tubes following their own protocols. Collaborator samples were shipped for TCRbeta analysis as frozen whole blood, isolated PBMCs, or DNA extracted from either sample type. The data originate from a study of blood T cell repertoires in COVID-19 (dated by TCRdb to 2018 to 2020). Regarding the study in general: The collaborator samples originated in the United States, Italy and Spain and spanned the acute and convalescent phases of COVID-19. The repertoires were released in a freely available public database meant as a resource for research on the immune response to SARS-CoV-2. The samples were drawn from the first 160 participants of the ongoing ImmuneRACE study and from 1,254 subjects provided by 6 global collaborators. The material from the prospective study consisted of cDNA or gDNA derived from T cells, B-cell-depleted T cells, or PBMCs. HLA class I and class II types, where available, came from metadata supplied by the sample provider rather than from assay-based typing. Nearly every sample came with metadata listing a de-identified subject ID, COVID-19 status, age in years and sex. The dataset comprised deeply sampled blood TCRbeta repertoires from subjects exposed to, actively infected with, or recovered from COVID-19.

The germline V gene encodes CDR1 LNHDA and CDR2 SQIVND (reference sequence). V loses 3 bases, J loses 3 bases, and the germline ends lie 12 bases apart. The CDR3 measures 14 amino acids from cysteine to phenylalanine. The kept DNA is CDR3 alone, 42 bases in frame from the first base. On the study overall, not on this receptor specifically: The quantity of clinical and demographic metadata differed by source and by participant and was supplied without curation.

TCRbeta CDR3 regions were amplified from genomic DNA using the immunoSEQ Assay, a bias-controlled multiplex PCR. Concerning the study's data processing: Nucleated cell counts per sample were estimated from amplification of reference gene primers within the assay. To quantify the absolute abundance of each unique TCRbeta CDR3 rearrangement, sequence reads were collapsed and filtered. For each sample, productive Simpson clonality was calculated as the square root of Simpson's diversity index across productive rearrangements. Held by TCRdb, this immuneACCESS table contains in-frame sequences only and omits some clones. Under half of the omission traces to an unresolved V gene where checked; the cause of the rest is unknown. That table furnishes V, J and clone size, whereas the DNA furnished D and trimming. The sample includes under 250,000 clones, with approximately 86% observed a single time. The ten largest clones represent 0.65% to 0.85% of the sample.

Sequenced: peripheral blood. The TCR comes from a man aged 35-49 years with acute or convalescent COVID-19. Rearrangement joined TRBV19 to TRBJ2-7; the D gene assignment is ambiguous. The DNA is TGTGCCAGTAGTATGGCAGCCCTAGACTACGAGCAGTACTTC. Its translation is CASSMAALDYEQYF.